This T cell receptor (beta chain) stems from a study of identical twins. This clonotype was picked up a small number of times. As yet, its antigen is unknown. TCRdb fed the 5' RACE reads into MiXCR, producing one record per CDR3 protein. The sample carries 700,000 or so distinct CDR3 sequences, around 20% recorded once. General study findings and limits: There was an excess of low generation probability in the out-of-frame alpha sequences that twins shared. Insertions were fewer in abundant cord blood beta clonotypes, whereas memory repertoires showed none of this pattern.

V dropped 5 bases and J dropped 11 bases, with 14 bases sitting between them. The CDR3 spans 12 residues. The germline gives CDR1 SEHNR, CDR2 FQNEAQ (reference sequence). These sequences were also reported in another study, on T cells expressing NK-cell markers. That source notes: Dominant NKG2C+ clonotypes in a handful of donors made up roughly 1.0-7.0% of CD8+ T cells. In a handful of donors, these clonotypes also led the CD3+CD56-NKG2C+ fraction.

The sequencing input was PBMCs. This clonotype was sampled from a woman in her late teens or twenties in good health. The chain recombines TRBV7-9 with TRBJ2-3, with TRBD1 as a possible D gene (5 bases). CDR3 bases: TGTGCCAGCAGCAACCGACAGATCGTGCAGTATTTT. As protein: CASSNRQIVQYF.